This TCR beta chain comes out of a study of blood T cell repertoires in COVID-19. Study as a whole: T cells, B-cell-depleted T cells, or PBMCs provided the cDNA or gDNA that served as material.

CDR1 is SGHRS, CDR2 YFSETQ, per germline. With 3 bases removed from V and 1 base from J, the gap between germline ends came to 10 bases. This CDR3 comprises 14 residues. In the authors' methods: How many nucleated cells were present was estimated from reference gene primer amplification. Sequencing used immunoSEQ multiplex PCR; TCRdb keeps in-frame clones, though not all of them. V and J calls and clone size are as listed in that table; D and trimming were resolved from the DNA. This sample has some 260,000 clones, with around four fifths found just once. Assignments of participants to cohorts depended upon their own reported clinical history.

The source material was PBMCs or T cells enriched from blood (not recorded which). This clonotype originated in a young man with acute COVID-19. The rearrangement joins TRBV5-1 to TRBJ2-5; a weak D match, TRBD2 (5 bases). For the CDR3, the DNA is TGCGCCAGCAGCTGGGGAGTCCCCCAAGAGACCCAGTACTTC. This gives the protein CASSWGVPQETQYF. The whole variable domain, filled in from reference TRBV5-1 and TRBJ2-5, reads KAGVTQTPRYLIKTRGQQVTLSCSPISGHRSVSWYQQTPGQGLQFLFEYFSETQRNKGNFPGRFSGRQFSNSRSEMNVSTLELGDSALYLCASSWGVPQETQYFGPGTRLLVL.